Shown below are 10 T cell receptor beta chains from a single sample sequenced in a study of CD8+ T cells in alopecia areata (dated by TCRdb to 2017 to 2018). The library relied on the immunoSEQ multiplex PCR assay. To provide template for TCR sequencing, every sample had RNA extracted and reverse transcribed into cDNA. The immuneACCESS repertoire file appears here via TCRdb, limited to in-frame rearrangements. These files lack a portion of the clones; in checked studies, under half of the deficit traces to unresolved V genes, and the cause of the others is not known. The sample yields around 100,000 clones; 55% to 70% were counted once. The ten largest clones take up 15% to 20% of the sample. The treatment or condition label corresponds to: oral pan-JAK inhibitor, 5-10 mg twice daily. Specimen: CD8+ T cells sorted from blood, collected at week 56, from a patient treated with tofacitinib. These receptors were collected from a human donor with alopecia areata.

This chain joins TRBV6-5 and TRBJ2-3; 10 nucleotides agree with TRBD1. V lost 2 bases to trimming and J lost 4 bases; unmatched junction nucleotides: 3. Germline CDR1 reads MNHEY; CDR2 reads SVGAGI. The CDR3 sequence is 15 residues long. The CDR3 loop reads CASSYGQGGADTQYF. The CDR3 DNA is TGTGCCAGCAGTTACGGACAGGGGGGAGCAGATACGCAGTATTTT.

In this sample, this clone turned up a few times. V gene TRBV7-8 combines with J gene TRBJ2-7; 11 nucleotides agree with TRBD1. With V trimmed by 5 bases and J by 0 bases, 3 bases remained unmatched. Germline V gene data show CDR1 as SGHVS and CDR2 as FQNEAQ. CDR3 length equals 15 residues. In nucleotides, the CDR3 is TGTGCCAGCAGCATGGACAGGGGGCTCTCCTACGAGCAGTACTTC. Translating gives CASSMDRGLSYEQYF.

V is TRBV23-1 and J is TRBJ2-7; maybe TRBD1 (6 bases). TRBV23-1 has ORF status, its function being uncertain. The V gene lost 6 bases and the J gene lost 4 bases, with 28 bases spanning the gap. CDR3 length equals 18 residues. In DNA form, the CDR3 reads TGCGCCAGCAGCCACGATATTACCCGGGGAAGGGGGTGGTACGAGCAGTACTTC. Protein product: CASSHDITRGRGWYEQYF.

This clone was observed a few times. The chain links TRBV7-9 to TRBJ2-5, with 9 nucleotides matching TRBD1. From germline, CDR1 is SEHNR and CDR2 FQNEAQ (reference sequence). The V gene end was trimmed by 4 bases and the J gene end by 7 bases; junction bases not matched to a gene: 10. This CDR3 contains 15 residues. CDR3 in amino acids: CASSSPGQGFRTQYF. The DNA for the CDR3 is TGTGCCAGCAGCTCCCCGGGACAGGGCTTTCGGACCCAGTACTTC.

This sequence joins TRBV9 and TRBJ1-2; D gene unclear. Germline V gene sequence: CDR1 SGDLS, CDR2 YYNGEE. This CDR3 has 11 residues. V lost 3 bases and J lost 12, with 12 bases in between. The CDR3 DNA sequence: TGTGCCAGCAGCGCCCGGACGGGTCACACCTTC. It codes for CASSARTGHTF.

In this sample, this clone turned up a few times. V and J are TRBV9 and TRBJ1-1; no reliable D call. V dropped 3 bases and J dropped 3 bases, with 15 bases sitting between them. CDR1 SGDLS and CDR2 YYNGEE come from the germline V gene. The CDR3 covers 15 residues. CDR3 DNA: TGTGCCAGCAGCGAATCCTCCGGCATGGACACTGAAGCTTTCTTT. Protein sequence: CASSESSGMDTEAFF. Full variable domain (rest looked up from reference TRBV9 and TRBJ1-1): DSGVTQTPKHLITATGQRVTLRCSPRSGDLSVYWYQQSLDQGLQFLIQYYNGEERAKGNILERFSAQQFPDLHSELNLSSLELGDSALYFCASSESSGMDTEAFFGQGTRLTVV.

The chain's CDR3 is CASSWPGDNEQFF. CDR3 in DNA: TGTGCCAGCAGCTGGCCAGGAGACAATGAGCAGTTCTTC. This rearrangement joins TRBV7-6 to TRBJ2-1; no reliable D call. V was shortened by 4 bases and J by 5 bases, with 9 bases between the two germline ends. CDR1 is SGHVS, CDR2 FNYEAQ, per germline. This CDR3 comprises 13 residues.

This clone was counted a single time. This chain uses TRBV2 with TRBJ2-7; no clear D. Germline V lookup: CDR1 SNHLY, CDR2 FYNNEI. The length of the CDR3 is 12 residues. Trimming removed 10 bases at V and 3 bases at J, with 13 bases between. CDR3 region: CAKKPLGYEQYF. The CDR3 coding sequence is TGTGCCAAAAAGCCCCTCGGCTACGAGCAGTACTTC.

This clone was observed a single time. V gene TRBV27 combines with J gene TRBJ1-6; D is ambiguous. The CDR3 consists of 10 residues. Germline CDR1 is MNHEY and CDR2 is SMNVEV (reference sequence). Trimming removed 4 bases from V and 17 bases from J, with 9 bases in between. CDR3 sequence: CASSSPVIHF. CDR3 DNA sequence: TGTGCCAGCAGTTCTCCCGTGATCCACTTT.

CDR3 amino acids: CASSYSSGGAGEQYF. Written as DNA, the CDR3 is TGTGCCAGCAGTTACTCTAGCGGGGGGGCCGGCGAGCAGTACTTC. The rearrangement uses TRBV6-5 and TRBJ2-7; TRBD2 matches 11 bases. The germline gives CDR1 MNHEY, CDR2 SVGAGI. CDR3 length: 15 amino acids. V lost 0 bases to trimming and J lost 6 bases; unmatched junction nucleotides: 4.